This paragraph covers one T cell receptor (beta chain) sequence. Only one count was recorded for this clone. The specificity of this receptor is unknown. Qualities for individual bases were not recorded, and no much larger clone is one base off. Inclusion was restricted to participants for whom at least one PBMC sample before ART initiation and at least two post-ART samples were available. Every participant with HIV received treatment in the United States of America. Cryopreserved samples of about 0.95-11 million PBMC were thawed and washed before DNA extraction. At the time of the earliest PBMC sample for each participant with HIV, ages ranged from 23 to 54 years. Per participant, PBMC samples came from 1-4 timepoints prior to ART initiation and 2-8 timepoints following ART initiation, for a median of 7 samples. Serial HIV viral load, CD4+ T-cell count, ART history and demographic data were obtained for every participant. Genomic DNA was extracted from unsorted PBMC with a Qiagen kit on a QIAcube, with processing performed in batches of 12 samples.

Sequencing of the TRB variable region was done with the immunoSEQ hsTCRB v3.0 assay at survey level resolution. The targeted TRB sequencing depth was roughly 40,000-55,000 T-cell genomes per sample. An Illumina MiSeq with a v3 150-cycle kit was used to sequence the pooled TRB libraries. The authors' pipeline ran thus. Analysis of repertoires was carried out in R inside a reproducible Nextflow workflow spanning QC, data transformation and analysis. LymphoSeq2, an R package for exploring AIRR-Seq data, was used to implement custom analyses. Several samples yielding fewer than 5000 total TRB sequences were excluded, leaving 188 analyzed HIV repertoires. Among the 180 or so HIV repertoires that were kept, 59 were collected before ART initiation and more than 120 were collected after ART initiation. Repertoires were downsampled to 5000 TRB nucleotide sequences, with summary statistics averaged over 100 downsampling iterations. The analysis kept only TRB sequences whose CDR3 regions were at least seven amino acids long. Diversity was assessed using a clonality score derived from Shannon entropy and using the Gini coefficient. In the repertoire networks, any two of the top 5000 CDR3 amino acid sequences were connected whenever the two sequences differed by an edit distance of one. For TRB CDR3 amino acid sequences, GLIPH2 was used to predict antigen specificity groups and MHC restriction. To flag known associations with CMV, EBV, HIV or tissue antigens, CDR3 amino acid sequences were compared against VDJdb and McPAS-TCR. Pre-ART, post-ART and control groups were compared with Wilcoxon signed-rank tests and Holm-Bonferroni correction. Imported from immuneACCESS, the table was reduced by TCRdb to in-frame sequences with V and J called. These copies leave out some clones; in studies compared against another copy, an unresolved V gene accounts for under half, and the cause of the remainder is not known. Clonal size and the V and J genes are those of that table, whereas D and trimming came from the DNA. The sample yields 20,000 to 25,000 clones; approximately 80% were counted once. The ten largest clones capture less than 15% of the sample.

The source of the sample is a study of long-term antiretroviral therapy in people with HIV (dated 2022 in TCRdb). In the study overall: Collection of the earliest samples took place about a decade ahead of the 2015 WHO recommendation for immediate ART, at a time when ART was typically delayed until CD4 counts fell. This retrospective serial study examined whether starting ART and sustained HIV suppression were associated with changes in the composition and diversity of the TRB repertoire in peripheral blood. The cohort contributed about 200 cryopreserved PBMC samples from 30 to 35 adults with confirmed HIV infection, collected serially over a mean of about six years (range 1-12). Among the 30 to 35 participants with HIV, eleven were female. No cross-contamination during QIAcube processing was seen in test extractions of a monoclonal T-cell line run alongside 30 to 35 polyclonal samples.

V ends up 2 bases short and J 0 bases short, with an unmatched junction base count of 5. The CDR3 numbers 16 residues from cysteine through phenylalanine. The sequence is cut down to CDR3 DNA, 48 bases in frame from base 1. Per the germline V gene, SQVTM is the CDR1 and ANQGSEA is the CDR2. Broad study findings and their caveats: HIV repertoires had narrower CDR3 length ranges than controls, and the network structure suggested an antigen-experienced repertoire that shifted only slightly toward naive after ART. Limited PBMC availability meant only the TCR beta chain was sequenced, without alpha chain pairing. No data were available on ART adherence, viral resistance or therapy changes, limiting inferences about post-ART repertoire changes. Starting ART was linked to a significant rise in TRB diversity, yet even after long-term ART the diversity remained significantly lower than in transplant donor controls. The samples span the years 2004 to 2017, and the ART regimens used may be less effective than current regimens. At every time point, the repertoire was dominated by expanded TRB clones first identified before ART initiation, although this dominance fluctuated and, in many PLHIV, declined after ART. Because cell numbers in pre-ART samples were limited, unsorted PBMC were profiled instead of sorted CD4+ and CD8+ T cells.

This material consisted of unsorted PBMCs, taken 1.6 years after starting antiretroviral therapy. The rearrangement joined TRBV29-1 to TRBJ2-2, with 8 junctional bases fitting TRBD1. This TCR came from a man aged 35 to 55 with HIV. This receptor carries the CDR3 CSVEKETGANTGELFF. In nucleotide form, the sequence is TGCAGCGTTGAAAAGGAGACAGGGGCGAACACCGGGGAGCTGTTTTTT.